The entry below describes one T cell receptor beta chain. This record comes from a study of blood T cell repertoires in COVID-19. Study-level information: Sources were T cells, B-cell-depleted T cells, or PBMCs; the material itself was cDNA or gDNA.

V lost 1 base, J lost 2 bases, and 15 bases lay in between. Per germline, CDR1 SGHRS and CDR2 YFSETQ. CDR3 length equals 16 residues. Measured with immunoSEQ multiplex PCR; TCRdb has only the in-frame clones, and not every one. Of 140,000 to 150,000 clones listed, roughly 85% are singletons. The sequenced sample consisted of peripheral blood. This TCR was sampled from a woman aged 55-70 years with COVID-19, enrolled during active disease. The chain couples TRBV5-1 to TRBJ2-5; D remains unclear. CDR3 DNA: TGCGCCAGCAGCTTGAGTGCGAGTCCGGGTCAAGAGACCCAGTACTTC. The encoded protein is CASSLSASPGQETQYF.